Shown below are 26 T cell receptor beta chains from a single sample sequenced in a study of cytomegalovirus exposure and HLA in healthy donors. The study ran its PCR with 60 Vbeta and 13 Jbeta primers. The table came from immunoSEQ multiplex PCR; TCRdb's copy has only in-frame clones and leaves some out. Among 150,000 to 200,000 clones listed, around two thirds were seen once. Sequencing was done on a sample of PBMCs. Receptor source: a man aged 35-49 years in good health and CMV-seronegative.

Only a few counts were recorded for this clone. The genes are TRBV11-1 and TRBJ2-3, with a tentative D call TRBD1 (5 bases). Deletions cut 5 bases from V and 2 bases from J, with 17 bases between. The CDR3 spans 16 residues. The germline gives CDR1 SGHAT, CDR2 FQDESV (reference sequence). The CDR3 DNA reads TGTGCCAGCAGCCAGACTTCTGGGGCTAACACAGATACGCAGTATTTT. Amino acid sequence: CASSQTSGANTDTQYF.

This clone was seen only once. V gene TRBV5-1 combines with J gene TRBJ1-5; TRBD1 agrees at 8 bases. Per germline, CDR1 SGHRS and CDR2 YFSETQ. V shed 0 bases, J shed 5 bases, and the junction held 13 bases outside the gene matches. The CDR3 is 18 residues long. CDR3 residues: CASSLGVSGQGGDQPQHF. The CDR3 DNA follows: TGCGCCAGCAGCTTGGGGGTATCCGGACAGGGTGGCGATCAGCCCCAGCATTTT. Using reference TRBV5-1 and TRBJ1-5 for the parts outside the CDR3, the full variable domain is KAGVTQTPRYLIKTRGQQVTLSCSPISGHRSVSWYQQTPGQGLQFLFEYFSETQRNKGNFPGRFSGRQFSNSRSEMNVSTLELGDSALYLCASSLGVSGQGGDQPQHFGDGTRLSIL.

CDR3 protein: CASSPSRNPPYNEQFF. The CDR3 DNA reads as TGTGCCAGCAGCCCATCCAGGAATCCCCCCTACAATGAGCAGTTCTTC. The V call is TRBV7-2, the J call TRBJ2-1; D gene uncertain. Germline loops: CDR1 SGHTA, CDR2 FQGNSA. The CDR3 contains 16 residues. Trimming took off 5 bases at V and 2 bases at J, with 16 bases between the two ends.

The J gene is TRBJ1-2, the V gene TRBV19, with 7 bases matching TRBD1. The CDR3 contains 16 residues. Germline CDR1 reads LNHDA; CDR2 reads SQIVND (reference sequence). The ends lost 2 bases at V and 7 bases at J; junction bases unmatched: 13. The CDR3 DNA reads TGTGCCAGTAGTATACTACAGGGGAGCAGGGCAAGTGGCTACACCTTC. Its protein is CASSILQGSRASGYTF. Together with reference TRBV19 and TRBJ1-2, the CDR3 gives the full variable domain: DGGITQSPKYLFRKEGQNVTLSCEQNLNHDAMYWYRQDPGQGLRLIYYSQIVNDFQKGDIAEGYSVSREKKESFPLTVTSAQKNPTAFYLCASSILQGSRASGYTFGSGTRLTVV.

The rearrangement uses TRBV30 and TRBJ1-2, with 7 nucleotides matching TRBD1. The CDR3 loop spans 12 amino acids. Germline-derived CDR1 and CDR2 are GTSNPN and SVGIG (reference sequence). J gave up 4 bases and V 6 bases, and 5 bases lay outside the gene matches. The DNA for the CDR3 is TGTGCCTGTGGGGACAGCCGCTATGGCTACACCTTC. Its protein is CACGDSRYGYTF.

In its sample, this clone was seen a few times. The V gene is TRBV11-2, the J gene TRBJ2-2; tentatively, D is TRBD1 (5 bases). Per the germline V gene, CDR1 is SGHAT and CDR2 is FQNNGV. The CDR3 length is 15 residues. Trimming removed 5 bases from V and 0 bases from J, with 10 bases in between. The CDR3 sequence is CASSRTGTNTGELFF. The CDR3 DNA reads TGTGCCAGCAGCCGAACAGGAACGAACACCGGGGAGCTGTTTTTT.

The V call is TRBV7-2, the J call TRBJ2-7; no clear D gene. Germline values: CDR1 SGHTA, CDR2 FQGNSA. This CDR3 region has 12 residues. Trimming left V 5 bases short and J 6 bases short, with 11 bases between. DNA of the CDR3: TGTGCCAGCAGCCCTAGATCTGGCGAGCAGTACTTC. Its translation is CASSPRSGEQYF.

V gene TRBV5-4 combines with J gene TRBJ2-5, with D tentatively TRBD1 (5 bases). The J call could be wrong; TRBJ2-7 is a better fit for the DNA end. CDR1 SGHNT and CDR2 YYREEE come from the germline V gene (reference sequence). The CDR3 runs to 16 residues. CDR3 amino acids: CASSRSAGLGSYEQYF. CDR3 in DNA: TGTGCCAGCAGCCGGTCGGCAGGGCTCGGGTCCTACGAGCAGTACTTC.

This sequence joins TRBV6-5 and TRBJ2-2; D is possibly TRBD1 (5 bases). Trimming took off 2 bases at V and 1 base at J, with 11 bases between the two ends. In germline, CDR1 is MNHEY, CDR2 SVGAGI. This CDR3 is 16 amino acids long. This CDR3 is CASSYVPGQNTGELFF. The CDR3 DNA sequence: TGTGCCAGCAGTTACGTCCCCGGACAGAACACCGGGGAGCTGTTTTTT.

This clone was picked up a small number of times. In DNA, the CDR3 is TGTGCCATCAGTGAGTCAACAGGGGTGGAGACCCAGTACTTC. Amino acids: CAISESTGVETQYF. The chain recombines TRBV10-3 with TRBJ2-5, with 7 bases lining up with TRBD1. The CDR3 sequence is 14 residues long. Germline values: CDR1 ENHRY, CDR2 SYGVKD. J gave up 5 bases and V 0 bases, and 3 bases lay outside the gene matches.

The rearrangement joins TRBV19 to TRBJ1-5, with D possibly being TRBD1 (6 bases). Trimming took 5 bases from V and 9 from J, leaving 17 bases between them. In germline, CDR1 is LNHDA, CDR2 SQIVND (reference sequence). The CDR3 sequence is 14 residues long. The CDR3 loop is CASSGGGQSRPQHF. CDR3 DNA: TGTGCCAGTAGTGGGGGGGGGCAGAGTCGGCCCCAGCATTTT.

CDR3 residues: CASSQEGLSGQPQHF. In DNA form, the CDR3 reads TGCGCCAGCAGCCAGGAGGGCCTCTCCGGTCAGCCCCAGCATTTT. The genes are TRBV4-1 and TRBJ1-5; D is uncertain. V was clipped by 3 bases and J by 6 bases, with 15 bases between them. This CDR3 contains 15 residues. Germline-derived CDR1 and CDR2 are MGHRA and YSYEKL.

The rearrangement uses TRBV19 and TRBJ2-5, with 9 positions matching TRBD1. Germline V gene sequence: CDR1 LNHDA, CDR2 SQIVND (reference sequence). This CDR3 has 14 residues. V lost 0 bases, J lost 9 bases, and 5 bases stayed unmatched. For the CDR3, the DNA is TGTGCCAGTAGTATAGAGGACAGGGGATTGGCCCAGTACTTC. It encodes CASSIEDRGLAQYF.

This sequence joins TRBV7-3 and TRBJ2-2, with 13 bases that match TRBD2. The trim removed 5 bases at V and 4 bases at J, leaving 4 bases unmatched. Germline V gene data show CDR1 as SGHTA and CDR2 as FQGTGA. The CDR3 is 16 residues long. In DNA, the CDR3 is TGTGCCAGCAGCAAAGGGACTAGCGGGATCACCGGGGAGCTGTTTTTT. Amino acids: CASSKGTSGITGELFF.

This clone was observed a handful of times. The CDR3 protein is CASTLAGARPNVLTF. The CDR3 DNA reads as TGTGCCAGCACCCTTGCGGGGGCGCGGCCGAACGTCCTGACTTTC. The chain joins TRBV28 to TRBJ2-6; tentative D call: TRBD2 (7 bases). With 7 bases removed from V and 10 bases from J, the gap between germline ends came to 20 bases. The CDR3 runs 15 residues. Per the germline V gene, CDR1 is MDHEN and CDR2 is SYDVKM. Full variable domain (remainder filled in from reference TRBV28 and TRBJ2-6): DVKVTQSSRYLVKRTGEKVFLECVQDMDHENMFWYRQDPGLGLRLIYFSYDVKMKEKGDIPEGYSVSREKKERFSLILESASTNQTSMYLCASTLAGARPNVLTFGAGSRLTVL.

CDR3 region: CASSLDASMNTEAFF. The CDR3 DNA follows: TGCGCCAGCAGCTTGGACGCATCTATGAACACTGAAGCTTTCTTT. The J gene is TRBJ1-1, the V gene TRBV5-1; D is ambiguous. This CDR3 has 15 residues. CDR1 is SGHRS, CDR2 YFSETQ, per germline. V was pared by 0 bases and J by 0 bases, with 9 bases between.

This clone was seen just once. The chain uses TRBV7-2 and TRBJ2-3; 9 bases are shared with TRBD2. CDR1 and CDR2 from the germline V gene are SGHTA and FQGNSA. The CDR3 runs 16 residues. After removal of 5 bases from V and 7 bases from J, the junction contained 13 bases not matched to a gene. The CDR3 DNA sequence: TGTGCCAGCAGCCGAGAACCGACTAGCGGTGCCTATACGCAGTATTTT. As protein: CASSREPTSGAYTQYF.

The rearrangement joins TRBV11-3 to TRBJ2-1; tentative D call: TRBD2 (5 bases). The CDR3 is 15 amino acids. V was clipped by 3 bases and J by 1 base, with 10 bases between them. Germline-derived CDR1 and CDR2 are SGHNT and YENEEA. CDR3 nucleotides: TGTGCCAGCAGCTTGGGAGAAGCGTCCTACAATGAGCAGTTCTTC. Protein: CASSLGEASYNEQFF. Combining the CDR3 with reference TRBV11-3 and TRBJ2-1 gives the whole variable domain EAGVVQSPRYKIIEKKQPVAFWCNPISGHNTLYWYLQNLGQGPELLIRYENEEAVDDSQLPKDRFSAERLKGVDSTLKIQPAELGDSAVYLCASSLGEASYNEQFFGPGTRLTVL.

This clone has just a few counts. This rearrangement joins TRBV4-3 to TRBJ1-1; D is undetermined. The germline V gene encodes CDR1 LGHNA and CDR2 YSLEER. With 3 bases removed from V and 0 bases from J, the gap between germline ends came to 8 bases. The CDR3 length is 14 residues. The CDR3 DNA reads as TGCGCCAGCAGCCATGTGGGAGTGAACACTGAAGCTTTCTTT. The encoded protein is CASSHVGVNTEAFF.

The chain recombines TRBV6-6 with TRBJ2-3, with 12 bases identical to TRBD2. Per the germline V gene, CDR1 is MNHNY and CDR2 is SVGAGI (reference sequence). CDR3 length: 14 residues. With 5 bases clipped from V and 4 bases from J, the junction kept 1 base outside the gene matches. Here the CDR3 DNA reads TGTGCCAGCAGTACTAGCGGGGGGCCAGATACGCAGTATTTT. This sequence encodes CASSTSGGPDTQYF.

The V gene is TRBV5-6, the J gene TRBJ1-2; weak D call: TRBD1 (5 bases). Trimming pared 4 bases from V and 4 bases from J, leaving 11 bases between. Germline CDR1 is SGHDT and CDR2 is YYEEEE. The CDR3 extends over 13 amino acids. CDR3 in DNA: TGTGCCAGCAGCCCAGGGAGGTCCTATGGCTACACCTTC. Its translation: CASSPGRSYGYTF.

V is TRBV7-2 and J is TRBJ2-1; D call uncertain. The V gene lost 5 bases and the J gene lost 1 base, with 15 bases spanning the gap. The CDR3 has 16 amino acids. Germline CDR1 is SGHTA and CDR2 is FQGNSA. The CDR3 protein is CASSPSLFGSYNEQFF. The DNA for the CDR3 is TGTGCCAGCAGCCCCAGCCTCTTCGGGTCCTACAATGAGCAGTTCTTC. Looking up the rest from reference TRBV7-2 and TRBJ2-1 gives the full variable domain: GAGVSQSPSNKVTEKGKDVELRCDPISGHTALYWYRQSLGQGLEFLIYFQGNSAPDKSGLPSDRFSAERTGGSVSTLTIQRTQQEDSAVYLCASSPSLFGSYNEQFFGPGTRLTVL.

The chain recombines TRBV19 with TRBJ2-5; D remains unclear. Per germline, CDR1 LNHDA and CDR2 SQIVND (reference sequence). The V end lost 8 bases, the J end lost 2 bases, and 15 bases lay between the germline ends. The CDR3 length is 14 residues. In DNA form, the CDR3 reads TGTGCCAGTTCTAACTCCTTAATTCAAGAGACCCAGTACTTC. It yields the protein CASSNSLIQETQYF.

In its sample, this clone was seen a few times. This sample also contains other DNA sequences that code for the same CDR3. The CDR3 DNA is TGTGCCAGCAGCGTGGGGGCGGGGGCCTACAATGAGCAGTTCTTC. Residues: CASSVGAGAYNEQFF. The chain joins TRBV9 to TRBJ2-1, with D tentatively TRBD2 (7 bases). Trimming left V 2 bases short and J 2 bases short, with 11 bases between. The CDR3 has 15 amino acids. Germline V gives CDR1 SGDLS, CDR2 YYNGEE.

The chain has TRBV28 and TRBJ1-2; D uncertain. Germline CDR1 reads MDHEN; CDR2 reads SYDVKM. This CDR3 region has 14 residues. V lost 3 bases to trimming and J lost 4 bases, with 12 bases between them. This CDR3 reads CASSLRPISYGYTF. The DNA of the CDR3 is TGTGCCAGCAGTTTGCGGCCGATCTCCTATGGCTACACCTTC.

This rearrangement joins TRBV5-1 to TRBJ1-4; D unclear. V lost 5 bases, J lost 7 bases, and 9 bases lay in between. This CDR3 spans 12 amino acids. Germline V gives CDR1 SGHRS, CDR2 YFSETQ. The CDR3 protein is CASRALGEKLFF. CDR3 in DNA: TGCGCCAGCAGGGCTCTTGGTGAAAAACTGTTTTTT.